The clone carrying this T cell receptor beta chain was seen only a few times. Its matching antigen is unknown. A sample-barcoded 5' primer and a J-beta primer mix were used in a second PCR of about 7 to 12 cycles. Each CDR3 protein is one row after TCRdb ran MiXCR on the 5' RACE reads. The data contain fewer than 2 million distinct CDR3 sequences, approximately 39% of them singletons. This sample stems from a study of blood T cells in healthy people across ages. The authors drew approximately 9 milliliters of peripheral blood from each donor. Study results and caveats: Strongly correlated with naive T cell percentage was TCR beta diversity. Long-lived and aged donors differed, with more naive CD4+ cells and higher diversity in the long-lived.

Germline assignment: CDR1 MDHEN and CDR2 SYDVKM. The CDR3 spans 17 residues. Trimming took 1 base from V and 0 from J, leaving 13 bases between them. The genes are TRBV28 and TRBJ2-1; D not certain. This sequence was found in a human donor in good health. Sequenced: blood. CDR3 sequence reads: CASSLYPSRSSYNEQFF. CDR3 DNA sequence: TGTGCCAGCAGTTTATACCCCTCGCGGAGCTCCTACAATGAGCAGTTCTTC. The variable domain in full, with the rest retrieved from reference TRBV28 and TRBJ2-1, is DVKVTQSSRYLVKRTGEKVFLECVQDMDHENMFWYRQDPGLGLRLIYFSYDVKMKEKGDIPEGYSVSREKKERFSLILESASTNQTSMYLCASSLYPSRSSYNEQFFGPGTRLTVL.